The next 17 T cell receptor beta chains were all read from a single sample in a study of a mutant IDH1 vaccine in newly diagnosed glioma. TCRdb's table, derived via immunoSEQ multiplex PCR, lists solely in-frame clones and lacks some. The sample contains about 16,000 clones, around four fifths of which appear only once. Time point described: baseline, week 1 (first vaccination visit). The treatment was: pre-vaccination baseline after standard-of-care therapy. The sample here was PBMCs, taken from a glioma patient treated with radiotherapy, temozolomide or both. These receptors all come from a middle-aged man with glioma.

The J gene is TRBJ2-3, the V gene TRBV5-1, with 7 bases lining up with TRBD2. Germline V gene sequence: CDR1 SGHRS, CDR2 YFSETQ. V lost 2 bases to trimming and J lost 14 bases; unmatched junction nucleotides: 17. The length of the CDR3 is 15 residues. The chain's CDR3 is CASSFAGDPRAMMYF. CDR3 DNA sequence: TGCGCCAGCAGCTTCGCGGGGGACCCTAGAGCGATGATGTATTTT.

This clone was counted a single time. The chain is built from TRBV2 and TRBJ1-2, with D possibly TRBD1 on 5 matching bases. The CDR3 length is 13 residues. The V end was cut by 8 bases, the J end by 4 bases, with 14 bases between. Germline V gives CDR1 SNHLY, CDR2 FYNNEI. The CDR3 loop is CASAGWEGYGYTF. DNA of the CDR3: TGTGCCAGCGCAGGGTGGGAGGGCTATGGCTACACCTTC.

The chain joins TRBV7-2 to TRBJ2-7; D may be TRBD2 (5 bases). The CDR3 totals 14 residues. V lost 1 base and J 0 bases, leaving 7 bases between the germline ends. Per germline, CDR1 SGHTA and CDR2 FQGNSA. The CDR3, as DNA: TGTGCCAGCAGCTTAGTGGGGAGCTCCTACGAGCAGTACGTC. This encodes CASSLVGSSYEQYV.

The J gene is TRBJ2-1, the V gene TRBV2, with 10 bases identical to TRBD2. Germline CDR1 is SNHLY and CDR2 is FYNNEI. The CDR3 is 14 amino acids. The V segment lost 4 bases and the J segment 10 bases; nucleotides outside the gene matches: 7. The CDR3 bases are TGTGCCAGCAGTGGCCTAGCGGGAGTAGGGGAGCAGTTCTTC. Translating it yields CASSGLAGVGEQFF.

The rearrangement joins TRBV5-4 to TRBJ1-1; 9 nucleotides align to TRBD1. With V trimmed by 4 bases and J by 6 bases, 7 bases remained unmatched. Germline V lookup: CDR1 SGHNT, CDR2 YYREEE (reference sequence). CDR3 length equals 14 residues. CDR3 amino acids: CASSRNTGGPEAFF. CDR3 DNA sequence: TGTGCCAGCAGCCGTAATACAGGGGGCCCTGAAGCTTTCTTT.

This clone is classed as medium-sized. V gene TRBV5-8 combines with J gene TRBJ2-3; 11 nucleotides align to TRBD2. Germline CDR1 reads SGHTS; CDR2 reads YDEGEE. This CDR3 has 17 residues. The ends lost 0 bases at V and 4 bases at J; junction bases unmatched: 7. The CDR3 loop is CASSLAMTSGTADTQYF. The CDR3 nucleotides are TGTGCCAGCAGCTTGGCGATGACTAGCGGGACCGCAGATACGCAGTATTTT.

Only one count was recorded for this clone. This chain connects TRBV18 to TRBJ2-3; D unresolved. CDR3 length: 16 residues. Germline V lookup: CDR1 KGHSH, CDR2 LQKENI. The germline V and J ends were trimmed by 3 bases and 1 base, with 14 bases remaining between them. CDR3 amino acids: CASSPSGVSGTDTQYF. CDR3 nucleotide sequence: TGTGCCAGCTCACCTTCTGGGGTAAGCGGCACAGATACGCAGTATTTT.

The chain links TRBV12-5 to TRBJ2-1; TRBD1 matches at 7 bases. The CDR3 runs to 13 residues. Germline trimming cut 5 bases from V and 4 bases from J; bases unmatched to any gene: 2. Germline V gene sequence: CDR1 LGHNT, CDR2 FRNRAP. The CDR3 loop reads CASGLGQYNEQFF. The CDR3 bases are TGTGCTAGTGGTCTGGGACAGTACAATGAGCAGTTCTTC.

The chain recombines TRBV4-1 with TRBJ2-6, with D perhaps TRBD1 (5 bases). The CDR3 has 18 amino acids. Germline V gives CDR1 MGHRA, CDR2 YSYEKL. V was pared by 1 base and J by 2 bases, with 15 bases between. Written as DNA, the CDR3 is TGCGCCAGCAGCCAAGCCATGACTCAGGACACTGGGGCCAACGTCCTGACTTTC. Residues: CASSQAMTQDTGANVLTF.

The chain carries TRBV5-1 and TRBJ2-2; 7 bases align to TRBD2. CDR1 and CDR2 (germline): SGHRS, YFSETQ. The trim removed 1 base at V and 1 base at J, leaving 4 bases unmatched. The CDR3 spans 16 residues. This chain's CDR3 is CASSLRASGNTGELFF. The DNA of the CDR3 is TGCGCCAGCAGCTTGAGGGCTAGCGGGAACACCGGGGAGCTGTTTTTT.

For the CDR3, the DNA is TGTGCCAGCAGCTTGGAGCTAGCGGGAGCATATGAGCAGTTCTTC. This translates into CASSLELAGAYEQFF. The chain is built from TRBV5-4 and TRBJ2-1, with 10 bases identical to TRBD2. The CDR3 runs 15 residues. Germline CDR1 SGHNT, CDR2 YYREEE (reference sequence). The V gene end was trimmed by 0 bases and the J gene end by 8 bases; junction bases not matched to a gene: 5.

The rearrangement links TRBV2 to TRBJ2-5; a possible D gene is TRBD2 (6 bases). V lost 4 bases and J lost 3, with 12 bases in between. There are 14 residues in the CDR3. The germline gives CDR1 SNHLY, CDR2 FYNNEI. This CDR3 is CASSARDGKETQYF. CDR3 nucleotides: TGTGCCAGCAGTGCGCGGGACGGCAAAGAGACCCAGTACTTC.

This clone showed up just a few times. V is TRBV13 and J is TRBJ2-3; perhaps TRBD1 as D (5 bases). Germline lookup yields CDR1 PRHDT and CDR2 FYEKMQ (reference sequence). This CDR3 spans 12 amino acids. Between the trimmed V and J ends, which lost 5 bases and 2 bases, there was a span of 5 bases. CDR3 protein: CASSGHTDTQYF. The CDR3 DNA reads as TGTGCCAGCAGCGGACACACAGATACGCAGTATTTT.

Remarks on this clone: This same CDR3 is encoded by further DNA sequences in the sample. The chain carries TRBV9 and TRBJ2-3; no clear D. Trimming removed 0 bases from V and 0 bases from J, with 8 bases in between. The CDR3 totals 15 residues. The germline CDR1 and CDR2 sequences are SGDLS and YYNGEE. The CDR3 coding sequence is TGTGCCAGCAGCGTAGCAGCGAGAAGCACAGATACGCAGTATTTT. Translation: CASSVAARSTDTQYF.

The genes are TRBV11-2 and TRBJ1-2; D is possibly TRBD1 (6 bases). In germline, CDR1 is SGHAT, CDR2 FQNNGV. The CDR3 is 12 residues long. V lost 5 bases to trimming and J lost 5 bases, with 9 bases between them. CDR3 DNA: TGTGCCAGCAGCATGCAGGGGTATGGCTACACCTTC. It encodes CASSMQGYGYTF. Full variable domain (rest looked up from reference TRBV11-2 and TRBJ1-2): EAGVAQSPRYKIIEKRQSVAFWCNPISGHATLYWYQQILGQGPKLLIQFQNNGVVDDSQLPKDRFSAERLKGVDSTLKIQPAKLEDSAVYLCASSMQGYGYTFGSGTRLTVV.

The CDR3 DNA follows: TGTGCCAGCACAGGGGGCAGGACTGAAGCTTTCTTT. Translated: CASTGGRTEAFF. This chain connects TRBV19 to TRBJ1-1; 9 bases align to TRBD1. This CDR3 is 12 amino acids long. The V gene's germline CDR1 is LNHDA and CDR2 SQIVND (reference sequence). Germline trimming cut 9 bases from V and 5 bases from J; bases unmatched to any gene: 4.

This chain joins TRBV9 and TRBJ1-1; no firm D call. Germline V lookup: CDR1 SGDLS, CDR2 YYNGEE. Trimming took 0 bases from V and 5 from J, leaving 11 bases between them. The CDR3 length is 14 residues. For the CDR3, the DNA is TGTGCCAGCAGCGTAGGAAGGAAAGGGACTGAAGCTTTCTTT. Translated, it gives CASSVGRKGTEAFF.